The 9 T cell receptor beta chains in this list originate from one sample, sequenced in a study of T cells in Graves' hyperthyroidism and ophthalmopathy. From RNA transcripts, TCR beta CDR3 regions were amplified. Using the HTBI primer set, a first-round RT-PCR was run on the TCR CDR3. TCRdb recomputed calls from the multiplex PCR reads with MiXCR, one row per CDR3 protein. The sample carries more than 350,000 distinct CDR3 sequences, approximately 14% recorded once. Sequencing was carried out using blood. The receptors originated from a woman aged 55-69 years with Graves' ophthalmopathy.

This clonotype has at least ten counts. The rearrangement joins TRBV2 to TRBJ2-7; no reliable D call. Trimming took off 1 base at V and 5 bases at J, with 9 bases between the two ends. CDR1 and CDR2 from the germline V gene are SNHLY and FYNNEI. The length of the CDR3 is 13 residues. CDR3 coding DNA: TGTGCCAGCAGTGAAGATCGCTGGAACGAGCAGTACTTC. The encoded protein is CASSEDRWNEQYF.

Only a few counts were recorded for this clonotype. The CDR3 reads CASSPLGSGGQETQYF. DNA for the CDR3: TGTGCCAGTAGTCCCTTGGGCTCTGGAGGGCAAGAGACCCAGTACTTC. The chain links TRBV19 to TRBJ2-5, with D tentatively TRBD2 (6 bases). This CDR3 comprises 16 residues. V lost 5 bases and J 2 bases, leaving 18 bases between the germline ends. Germline CDR1 and CDR2: LNHDA and SQIVND (reference sequence).

This clonotype occurred many times. The chain links TRBV28 to TRBJ2-5; D might be TRBD2 (6 bases). Per germline, CDR1 MDHEN and CDR2 SYDVKM. The CDR3 contains 13 residues. V gave up 5 bases and J gave up 1 base, with 8 bases separating them. DNA of the CDR3: TGTGCCAGCAGTAGACTAGTCCAAGAGACCCAGTACTTC. This gives the protein CASSRLVQETQYF.

The chain employs TRBV14 and TRBJ2-3; 10 nucleotides match TRBD2. The V gene end was trimmed by 4 bases and the J gene end by 3 bases; junction bases not matched to a gene: 4. The CDR3 contains 15 residues. CDR1 and CDR2 (germline): SGHDN, FVKESK. The DNA of the CDR3 is TGTGCCAGCAGCCGGTCGGGACTAGCGACAGATACGCAGTATTTT. Amino acid sequence: CASSRSGLATDTQYF.

The chain carries TRBV12-3 or TRBV12-4 and TRBJ1-1; perhaps TRBD1 as D (6 bases). The CDR3 length is 16 residues. V lost 5 bases to trimming and J lost 2 bases, with 18 bases between them. CDR3 in DNA: TGTGCCAGCAGTACTTTTGGGGGGGGCCACAACACTGAAGCTTTCTTT. Translating gives CASSTFGGGHNTEAFF.

This clonotype was detected only a few times. The chain is built from TRBV24-1 and TRBJ1-1, with D perhaps TRBD1 (6 bases). V lost 4 bases to trimming and J lost 5 bases, with 7 bases between them. The CDR3 runs to 12 residues. Germline V gene sequence: CDR1 KGHDR, CDR2 SFDVKD. The CDR3 nucleotides read TGTGCCACCAGTGACCAGGGGACTGAAGCTTTCTTT. It is translated as CATSDQGTEAFF.

The CDR3 coding sequence is TGTGCCAGCAGCAGGGGGGGACAGGGGGATGAAAACATTCAGTACTTC. This encodes CASSRGGQGDENIQYF. This chain joins TRBV5-6 and TRBJ2-4, with TRBD1 matching over 11 bases. CDR1 SGHDT and CDR2 YYEEEE come from the germline V gene. J lost 5 bases, V lost 4 bases, and 8 bases had no gene match. The CDR3 has 16 residues.

This clonotype has ten or more counts. The chain couples TRBV20-1 to TRBJ2-7, with D unresolved. Trimming pared 0 bases from V and 3 bases from J, leaving 6 bases between. The germline V gene has CDR1 DFQATT and CDR2 SNEGSKA (reference sequence). The CDR3 has 12 residues. DNA for the CDR3: TGCAGTGCTAGAGATACTGACTACGAGCAGTACTTC. This translates into CSARDTDYEQYF.

The V call is TRBV20-1, the J call TRBJ2-3, with TRBD1 matching 8 bases. This CDR3 has 14 amino acids. V lost 0 bases, J lost 5 bases, and 4 bases stayed unmatched. The V gene's germline CDR1 is DFQATT and CDR2 SNEGSKA (reference sequence). DNA of the CDR3: TGCAGTGCTAGAGAACAGGGGGGCAGAGATACGCAGTATTTT. Translated: CSAREQGGRDTQYF.